These 7 T cell receptor beta chains came from one sample sequenced in a study of T cells after yellow fever vaccination. From the 5' RACE reads, TCRdb called clonotypes with MiXCR, one entry per CDR3 protein. The sample carries about 630,000 distinct CDR3 sequences, over 9% recorded once. The input for sequencing was PBMCs, taken on the day of the yellow fever booster vaccination. Receptors originate from a man aged 25-45 years who received the YFV17D yellow fever vaccine.

The chain links TRBV21-1 to TRBJ2-7; the table's D gene call, TRBD1, was not cross checked with the DNA. TRBV21-1 is recorded as a pseudogene. The CDR3 is 18 amino acids. This chain's CDR3 is CASKKGDRREDGSYEQYF. DNA for the CDR3: TGTGCCAGCAAAAAAGGGGACAGAAGGGAGGATGGCTCCTACGAGCAGTACTTC.

This chain links TRBV20-1 with TRBJ2-1; 10 bases align to TRBD2. V gave up 6 bases and J gave up 8 bases; unmatched junction bases: 10. Germline CDR1 reads DFQATT; CDR2 reads SNEGSKA (reference sequence). The CDR3 is 14 residues long. CDR3 residues: CSARASGSRDEQFF. The CDR3 DNA sequence: TGCAGTGCCAGGGCTAGCGGGAGTCGGGATGAGCAGTTCTTC.

The V and J genes are TRBV29-1 and TRBJ1-1; TRBD1 is a possible D gene (5 bases). The CDR3 is 12 amino acids. V shed 4 bases and J shed 1 base, with 7 bases lying between them. Germline CDR1 and CDR2: SQVTM and ANQGSEA. This CDR3 reads CSVGGWNTEAFF. The CDR3 bases are TGCAGCGTTGGGGGGTGGAACACTGAAGCTTTCTTT.

V and J are TRBV18 and TRBJ2-7; TRBD1 matches at 7 bases. CDR1 and CDR2 (germline): KGHSH, LQKENI. This CDR3 comprises 15 residues. The trim removed 5 bases at V and 4 bases at J, leaving 11 bases unmatched. The CDR3 DNA is TGTGCCAGCTCATCAACCGGGACAGACCTTTACGAGCAGTACTTC. This gives the protein CASSSTGTDLYEQYF.

The chain links TRBV20-1 to TRBJ2-1, with D uncertain. Germline CDR1 reads DFQATT; CDR2 reads SNEGSKA (reference sequence). With 6 bases removed from V and 6 bases from J, the gap between germline ends came to 9 bases. CDR3 size: 11 residues. CDR3 amino acids: CSASRTNEQFF. For the CDR3, the DNA is TGCAGTGCAAGCCGGACCAATGAGCAGTTCTTC.

This clonotype was seen more than once but under ten times. The chain employs TRBV19 and TRBJ2-2; possibly TRBD1 for D (6 bases). Germline lookup yields CDR1 LNHDA and CDR2 SQIVND (reference sequence). V shed 4 bases and J shed 4 bases, with 13 bases lying between them. The CDR3 is 15 residues long. CDR3 bases: TGTGCCAGTAGTACCCCGGACAGACGCACCGGGGAGCTGTTTTTT. It yields the protein CASSTPDRRTGELFF.

The chain has TRBV12-3 or TRBV12-4 and TRBJ2-3; no reliable D call. Deletions cut 7 bases from V and 0 bases from J, with 11 bases between. This CDR3 is 14 amino acids long. CDR3 nucleotides: TGTGCCAGCACCCACCTCATAAGCACAGATACGCAGTATTTT. It translates to CASTHLISTDTQYF.